Here is one T cell receptor (beta chain) with its context. Antigen specificity is unknown. Germline and junction disagree at one end, which may indicate a read error. This CDR3 region has 14 residues. Germline assignment: CDR1 MNHNS and CDR2 SASEGT. This entry belongs to a study of read filtering for tumor transcriptome and immune sequencing. At the level of the study: RNA-seq yielded only about 75 to 1273 TCR reads, IR-seq about 3.5 to 11 million. Study findings and constraints: IR-seq and RNA-seq agreed better without single-read clonotypes. RNA-seq captured clonotypes less deeply and reliably than IR-seq.

Molecular barcoded adaptors covering alpha/delta and beta/gamma chains were used on roughly 370 ng RNA. Each CDR3 protein is one row after TCRdb ran MiXCR on the reads. Among 100,000 to 150,000 distinct CDR3 sequences, 10% to 15% were seen once, and the ten largest hold about 10%. The chain carries TRBV6-1 and TRBJ1-1; a possible D gene is TRBD1 (5 bases). Sequenced sample: a population of CD138-negative cells sorted from bone marrow. This clonotype originated in a donor at least 40 years old with multiple myeloma. DNA of the CDR3: TGTGCCAGCGGTGAACGAGGGGTGAACACTGAAGCTTTCTTT. Translating gives CASGERGVNTEAFF.